Here is one T cell receptor beta chain with its context. This clonotype appeared a few times. What this receptor recognizes is not known. Within one base of it there is no much larger clone, and no base qualities were kept. Ficoll-Paque density gradient centrifugation was used to isolate PBMCs. The sequencing machine was an Illumina NovaSeq 6000. TCRalpha and TCRbeta cDNA libraries were built by 5'RACE with constant-segment primers, adding sample barcodes and unique molecular identifiers. Trizol reagent was used to extract RNA from every sample. The libraries were amplified in two PCR steps, and the second step added a second sample barcode and Illumina TruSeq adapters. The libraries were sequenced on an Illumina NovaSeq using 2 x 150 bp paired-end reads. Processing in the source paper ran as follows. With migec v1.2.7, reads were demultiplexed and then collapsed into UMI-guided consensus sequences. Using mixcr v2.1.11, UMI consensuses were aligned to TRA and TRB V and J templates and then assembled into clonotypes. Clonotypes were classified as expanded or contracted when called significant by both edgeR and NoisET, with noise models trained on biological replicates. For edgeR calls, the thresholds were a false discovery rate-adjusted p below 0.01 and a log2 fold-change of 1. As an exploratory analysis of dynamics, PCA with hierarchical clustering was applied to max-normalized trajectories of the 1000 most abundant clonotypes. The CD4 or CD8 phenotype of responding clones was assigned using the separately sequenced CD4+ and CD8+ repertoires. TCRdb trimmed the raw reads at Q25, called clones with MiXCR and kept productive beta chains. Rows merge per CDR3 protein into single entries with the most common DNA and genes. These V and J calls rely on TCRdb rather than the paper's analysis. The sample records roughly 250,000 distinct CDR3 sequences, about a sixth of which are singletons. The ten largest clonotypes hold 3.5% to 4% of the sample.

This specimen comes from a study of T-cell memory formation after mild COVID-19 (dated by TCRdb to the early 2020s). As for the study more broadly: Most TCR sequence clusters were specific to one of the two donors. In a couple of donors, T-cell clones that expanded and contracted after mild COVID-19 were followed by sequencing TCRalpha and TCRbeta repertoires longitudinally. The cohort was made up of two young adult volunteers, one female and one male, who were previously healthy.

Overall results and qualifications from the work: Only a couple of mild cases were covered by the study, and larger cohorts that include severe cases with pre-infection samples were considered necessary. Contracting CD4+ clones were located mainly in the CM and EM memory subsets, whereas CD8+ clones were found to be enriched in EMRA. Some responding clones were detected in pre-infection memory, which suggested that pre-existing cross-reactive memory T cells had joined the SARS-CoV-2 response. SARS-CoV-2 specificity was not confirmed for the second-wave clones peaking on day 37. Balanced CD4/CD8 phenotypes were observed for clones contracting from day 15 to 85, whereas a bias towards CD4+ was observed for a second wave of clones expanding from day 15 to 37.

This clonotype originated in a young man who had mild COVID-19 (a few samples of this study predate the infection). The sample titles of this study are shuffled in the database, so cell type and time point are left out; the donor was told from shared clones. Sequencing was done on a sample of PBMCs or a T cell subset sorted from them (not recorded which).

The DNA sequence is TGTGCCACCAGTGATTTGATCCCCCCTTCTGGAGAGCAGTACGTC. It specifies CATSDLIPPSGEQYV. This chain is built from TRBV24-1 and TRBJ2-7; no D gene can be assigned with confidence. As encoded in the germline V gene, CDR1 is KGHDR while CDR2 is SFDVKD. V and J lose 0 bases and 7 bases, and a span of 15 bases separates them. Spanning cysteine to valine, the CDR3 consists of 15 amino acids. Only CDR3 DNA remains: 45 bases, in frame from the first base.